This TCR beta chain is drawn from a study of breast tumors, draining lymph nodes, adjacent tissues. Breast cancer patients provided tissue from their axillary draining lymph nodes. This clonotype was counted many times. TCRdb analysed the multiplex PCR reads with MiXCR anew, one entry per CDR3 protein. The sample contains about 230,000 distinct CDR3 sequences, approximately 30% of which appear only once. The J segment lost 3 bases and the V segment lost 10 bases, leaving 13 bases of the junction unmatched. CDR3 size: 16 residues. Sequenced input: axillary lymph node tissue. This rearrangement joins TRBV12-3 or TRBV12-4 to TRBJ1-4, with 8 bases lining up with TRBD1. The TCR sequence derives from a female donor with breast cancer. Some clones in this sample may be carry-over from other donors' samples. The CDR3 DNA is TGTGCCACCGGGGGGCAGGGGGCATCAGCTAATGAAAAACTGTTTTTT. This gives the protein CATGGQGASANEKLFF.